This TCR beta chain was observed in a study of blood T cell repertoires in COVID-19. Study details: T cells, B-cell-depleted T cells, or PBMCs supplied cDNA or gDNA.

This clone has a single count. V lost 3 bases to trimming and J lost 4 bases, with 11 bases between them. The CDR3 has 14 amino acids. CDR1 SGHNT and CDR2 YYREEE come from the germline V gene (reference sequence). The method was immunoSEQ multiplex PCR; TCRdb's version includes in-frame clones alone and lacks a portion of them. The repertoire holds over 90,000 clones, with about 80% as singletons. The source is a human donor in a cohort sampled during active COVID-19. This chain joins TRBV5-4 and TRBJ1-3, with a tentative D call TRBD1 (6 bases). Sequencing was performed on peripheral blood. The CDR3 DNA follows: TGTGCCAGCAGCTCGAAGGACAGAGGAAACACCATATATTTT. It encodes CASSSKDRGNTIYF.